These T cell receptor beta chains were read from a single sample in a study of CD8 T cells in ankylosing spondylitis. TCRdb recomputed calls from the 5' RACE reads with MiXCR, one row per CDR3 protein. Among about 450,000 distinct CDR3 sequences listed, roughly 26% were seen once. Material: blood, either unsorted or a sorted T cell fraction (not recorded which). These receptor sequences come from a male donor with ankylosing spondylitis. Each CDR3 is given with its conserved first and last residue. D genes are given only for firm matches. Expanded clones get a size class; other rows say once, few or many, or leave the size out.

TRBV27	-	TRBJ2-7	-	CASRGTNYEQYF	TGTGCCAGCAGGGGCACTAACTACGAGCAGTACTTC
TRBV7-9	few	TRBJ1-3	-	CASSPRGGSSGNTIYF	TGTGCCAGCAGCCCGCGGGGAGGCAGCTCTGGAAACACCATATATTTT
TRBV18	-	TRBJ1-5	TRBD1	CASSPQGASSNQPQHF	TGTGCCAGCTCGCCCCAGGGGGCGAGTAGCAATCAGCCCCAGCATTTT
TRBV5-5	few	TRBJ1-1	-	CASNFGGRTEAFF	TGTGCCAGCAACTTTGGGGGGCGGACTGAAGCTTTCTTT
TRBV15	-	TRBJ1-4	TRBD1	CATSNFQGGGEKLFF	TGTGCCACCAGCAACTTCCAGGGGGGCGGTGAAAAACTGTTTTTT
TRBV7-8	-	TRBJ1-5	TRBD1	CASRQSRDSYQPQHF	TGTGCCAGCAGGCAGTCCCGGGACAGTTATCAGCCCCAGCATTTT
TRBV29-1	few	TRBJ2-1	-	CSGPSWNDGEQFF	TGCAGCGGTCCTAGTTGGAACGACGGTGAGCAGTTCTTC
TRBV18	-	TRBJ2-1	-	CASSPETGEGNEQFF	TGTGCCAGCTCACCAGAAACAGGGGAGGGGAATGAGCAGTTCTTC
TRBV11-2	-	TRBJ2-1	-	CASSRASVVDEQFF	TGTGCCAGCAGTCGAGCTAGTGTGGTCGATGAGCAGTTCTTC
TRBV7-9	-	TRBJ1-1	-	CASSLKDSKNTEAFF	TGTGCCAGCAGCTTAAAGGACAGCAAGAACACTGAAGCTTTCTTT
TRBV29-1	few	TRBJ1-1	-	CSVGRGRGEAFF	TGCAGCGTGGGCAGGGGTAGGGGTGAAGCTTTCTTT
TRBV20-1	-	TRBJ1-4	-	CSAPSGGSEKLFF	TGCAGTGCCCCCAGCGGGGGCAGTGAAAAACTGTTTTTT
TRBV29-1	-	TRBJ2-1	-	CSVEGGAFSYNEQFF	TGCAGCGTTGAGGGGGGGGCCTTTTCCTACAATGAGCAGTTCTTC
TRBV7-6	-	TRBJ2-3	-	CASSLQGGEGVTQYF	TGTGCCAGCAGCTTACAGGGGGGTGAGGGGGTCACGCAGTATTTT
TRBV19	many	TRBJ2-5	TRBD2	CASSTPRGGAETQYF	TGTGCCAGTAGTACGCCTCGGGGGGGCGCGGAGACCCAGTACTTC
TRBV20-1	-	TRBJ2-3	-	CSAWTGVTDTQYF	TGCAGTGCTTGGACTGGCGTCACAGATACGCAGTATTTT
TRBV5-1	-	TRBJ2-2	-	CASTLAAEYTGELFF	TGCGCCAGCACTTTAGCGGCAGAGTACACCGGGGAGCTGTTTTTT
TRBV7-9	few	TRBJ1-2	-	CASSLAPGGYTF	TGTGCCAGCAGCTTAGCTCCCGGGGGCTACACCTTC
TRBV5-1	-	TRBJ1-2	TRBD1	CASSLDRGGYGYTF	TGCGCCAGCAGCTTGGACAGGGGTGGCTATGGCTACACCTTC
TRBV12-3/TRBV12-4	-	TRBJ2-1	-	CASSLAGTRYNEQFF	TGTGCCAGCAGTTTAGCAGGGACTCGCTACAATGAGCAGTTCTTC
TRBV2	few	TRBJ2-3	-	CASSEAHLGTQYF	TGTGCCAGCAGTGAAGCGCACCTAGGTACGCAGTATTTT
TRBV2	few	TRBJ1-6	-	CASSEAGGRGSPLHF	TGTGCCAGCAGTGAAGCGGGAGGACGGGGTTCACCCCTCCACTTT
TRBV29-1	-	TRBJ2-3	-	CSVEGQDTDTQYF	TGCAGCGTTGAGGGACAAGACACAGATACGCAGTATTTT
TRBV20-1	-	TRBJ2-4	-	CSARVGRGVRNIQYF	TGCAGTGCTAGAGTAGGCAGGGGCGTAAGAAACATTCAGTACTTC
TRBV7-9	few	TRBJ2-2	-	CASSLKDTDTGELFF	TGTGCCAGCAGCTTAAAGGACACCGACACCGGGGAGCTGTTTTTT
TRBV11-2	few	TRBJ1-2	TRBD1	CASSLDPDRGHYGYTF	TGTGCCAGCAGCTTAGATCCTGACAGGGGCCACTATGGCTACACCTTC
TRBV12-3/TRBV12-4	few	TRBJ2-1	TRBD2	CASSRLAGPNEQFF	TGTGCCAGCAGTCGACTAGCGGGACCTAATGAGCAGTTCTTC
TRBV10-3	few	TRBJ2-5	TRBD1	CAISEGTGGTGETQYF	TGTGCCATCAGTGAGGGGACAGGGGGGACGGGAGAGACCCAGTACTTC
TRBV12-3/TRBV12-4	many	TRBJ2-1	-	CASSLDGNSYNEQFF	TGTGCCAGCAGTTTAGATGGGAACTCCTACAATGAGCAGTTCTTC
TRBV3-1	few	TRBJ1-2	-	CASSQDIQRSYGYTF	TGTGCCAGCAGCCAAGATATCCAAAGAAGCTATGGCTACACCTTC
TRBV12-3/TRBV12-4	-	TRBJ2-7	-	CASSFTSRSYEQYF	TGTGCCAGCAGTTTTACTAGCCGGTCCTACGAGCAGTACTTC
TRBV2	once	TRBJ1-4	-	CASSERENEKLFF	TGTGCCAGCAGTGAACGTGAAAATGAAAAACTGTTTTTT
TRBV20-1	-	TRBJ1-5	-	CSAKQPNQPQHF	TGCAGTGCTAAACAGCCCAATCAGCCCCAGCATTTT
TRBV7-6	once	TRBJ1-3	-	CASSLAPGTSGNTIYF	TGTGCCAGCAGCTTAGCTCCGGGAACCTCTGGAAACACCATATATTTT
TRBV18	-	TRBJ1-4	TRBD1	CASSQISSGDRDEKLFF	TGTGCCAGCTCACAAATTTCATCTGGGGACAGGGATGAAAAACTGTTTTTT
TRBV6-1	-	TRBJ1-2	TRBD1	CASRDLRGARSYGYTF	TGTGCCAGCAGGGATCTCAGGGGGGCAAGAAGCTATGGCTACACCTTC
TRBV12-3/TRBV12-4	few	TRBJ1-2	TRBD1	CASRPGTGSNYGYTF	TGTGCCAGCAGACCCGGGACAGGGAGTAACTATGGCTACACCTTC
TRBV6-2/TRBV6-3	-	TRBJ2-7	TRBD2	CASSYSRTSGLGEQYF	TGTGCCAGCAGTTACTCAAGGACTAGCGGCCTAGGGGAGCAGTACTTC
TRBV5-5	-	TRBJ1-5	-	CASSLSGESNQPQHF	TGTGCCAGCAGCTTGTCAGGGGAAAGCAATCAGCCCCAGCATTTT
TRBV5-6	-	TRBJ2-7	-	CASSSPGTIYEQYF	TGTGCCAGCAGCTCCCCGGGGACGATTTACGAGCAGTACTTC
TRBV29-1	-	TRBJ1-4	-	CSVEDPRETNEKLFF	TGCAGCGTTGAAGATCCCAGGGAGACTAATGAAAAACTGTTTTTT
TRBV20-1	-	TRBJ2-1	-	CSASREQFF	TGCAGTGCTAGTAGGGAGCAGTTCTTC
TRBV7-2	-	TRBJ2-7	-	CASSSWGSTYEQYF	TGTGCCAGCAGCTCCTGGGGTTCGACCTACGAGCAGTACTTC